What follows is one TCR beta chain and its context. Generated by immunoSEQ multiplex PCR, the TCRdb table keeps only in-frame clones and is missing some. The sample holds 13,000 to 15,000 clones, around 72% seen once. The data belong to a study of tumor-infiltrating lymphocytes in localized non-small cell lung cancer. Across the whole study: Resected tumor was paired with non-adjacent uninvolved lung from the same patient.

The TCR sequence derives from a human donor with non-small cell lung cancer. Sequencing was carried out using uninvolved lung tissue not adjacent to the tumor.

CDR3 amino acids: CASSKRDRQETQYF. The CDR3 DNA reads as TGTGCCAGTAGTAAACGGGACAGACAAGAGACCCAGTACTTC. The J gene is TRBJ2-5, the V gene TRBV19; 7 nucleotides line up with TRBD1. In germline, CDR1 is LNHDA, CDR2 SQIVND (reference sequence). With 4 bases clipped from V and 2 bases from J, the junction kept 4 bases outside the gene matches. There are 14 residues in the CDR3.